A single sample gave rise to the 19 T cell receptor beta chains below, sequenced in a study of beta chain features in type 1 diabetes. The isolated RNA, all of it, was reverse transcribed, so expressed TCRB transcripts were what got sequenced. Here immunoSEQ multiplex PCR was the method, and the copy in TCRdb shows in-frame clones only, minus some. This table has about 180,000 clones, about 13% appearing once. Sequencing input: central memory CD4+ T cells from blood. These receptors originate from a woman younger than 30 in good health.

V and J are TRBV5-4 and TRBJ2-7; D gene uncertain. The CDR3 is 13 residues long. Germline CDR1 is SGHNT and CDR2 is YYREEE (reference sequence). The V and J ends lost 2 bases and 0 bases respectively, with 6 bases between them. The CDR3 region is CASSLSVSYEQYF. The CDR3 DNA reads as TGTGCCAGCAGCTTAAGCGTCTCCTACGAGCAGTACTTC.

This clone appeared many times. This chain links TRBV14 with TRBJ2-3; a weak D match, TRBD1 (5 bases). Trimming shortened V by 0 bases and J by 4 bases, and 11 bases separated the two germline ends. This CDR3 contains 15 residues. Germline lookup yields CDR1 SGHDN and CDR2 FVKESK. The chain's CDR3 is CASSQERGSSDTQYF. CDR3 coding DNA: TGTGCCAGCAGCCAAGAAAGGGGTTCCTCAGATACGCAGTATTTT.

The chain combines TRBV7-9 with TRBJ2-6; the D is unclear. Germline V gene sequence: CDR1 SEHNR, CDR2 FQNEAQ (reference sequence). CDR3 length: 16 residues. With 5 bases removed from V and 1 base from J, the gap between germline ends came to 12 bases. The CDR3 is CASSPQRKSGANVLTF. The CDR3 DNA is TGTGCCAGCAGCCCTCAGAGGAAATCTGGGGCCAACGTCCTGACTTTC.

The sample holds a few counts of this clone. The rearrangement uses TRBV15 and TRBJ1-5; TRBD1 matches 11 bases. Germline trimming cut 2 bases from V and 1 base from J; bases unmatched to any gene: 4. CDR3 length: 17 residues. CDR1 LNHNV and CDR2 YYDKDF come from the germline V gene (reference sequence). Here the CDR3 reads CATSRIRTGGSNQPQHF. The CDR3 DNA follows: TGTGCCACCAGCAGAATACGGACAGGGGGCAGCAATCAGCCCCAGCATTTT.

The CDR3 loop reads CSALDRVGEKLFF. The CDR3 DNA is TGCAGCGCACTGGACAGGGTAGGGGAAAAACTGTTTTTT. The chain uses TRBV29-1 and TRBJ1-4; 8 positions match TRBD1. The CDR3 length is 13 residues. The ends lost 7 bases at V and 8 bases at J; junction bases unmatched: 9. Germline lookup yields CDR1 SQVTM and CDR2 ANQGSEA.

The V and J genes are TRBV4-1 and TRBJ1-1; D ambiguous. V shed 0 bases and J shed 1 base, with 12 bases lying between them. Germline loops: CDR1 MGHRA, CDR2 YSYEKL. This CDR3 spans 16 amino acids. The CDR3 sequence: CASSQDGPGSNTEAFF. CDR3 coding DNA: TGCGCCAGCAGCCAAGATGGCCCGGGTTCGAACACTGAAGCTTTCTTT.

The V call is TRBV7-2, the J call TRBJ2-5; possible D gene TRBD2, 5 bases. Trimming left V 1 base short and J 5 bases short, with 11 bases between. CDR1 is SGHTA and CDR2 is FQGNSA in the germline V gene. CDR3 size: 14 residues. The CDR3 loop is CASSLGRARETQYF. As DNA, the CDR3 is TGTGCCAGCAGCTTAGGGCGGGCTAGGGAGACCCAGTACTTC.

This CDR3 is CASTPTGRGLGNIQYF. CDR3 nucleotide sequence: TGTGCCAGCACTCCCACCGGGAGGGGTTTGGGTAACATTCAGTACTTC. The chain has TRBV28 and TRBJ2-4, with 8 bases aligning to TRBD2. Germline trimming cut 7 bases from V and 7 bases from J; bases unmatched to any gene: 15. The CDR3 length is 16 residues. The germline gives CDR1 MDHEN, CDR2 SYDVKM.

The chain couples TRBV7-6 to TRBJ1-1; 7 bases line up with TRBD1. Germline V gives CDR1 SGHVS, CDR2 FNYEAQ. V gave up 3 bases and J gave up 0 bases; unmatched junction bases: 7. CDR3 length: 16 amino acids. The CDR3 DNA follows: TGTGCCAGCAGCTTCGACAGGGTGGGGATGAACACTGAAGCTTTCTTT. Its translation: CASSFDRVGMNTEAFF.

V gene TRBV4-1 combines with J gene TRBJ2-7; maybe TRBD2 (5 bases). V was trimmed by 3 bases and J by 6 bases, leaving 18 bases between them. Germline values: CDR1 MGHRA, CDR2 YSYEKL. This CDR3 is 15 amino acids long. In DNA, the CDR3 is TGCGCCAGCAGCCAGGGCCCTAGCTGGATTGGCGAGCAGTACTTC. The encoded protein is CASSQGPSWIGEQYF.

V gene TRBV2 combines with J gene TRBJ1-5; tentatively, D is TRBD1 (5 bases). Germline CDR1 and CDR2: SNHLY and FYNNEI. Trimming took off 2 bases at V and 6 bases at J, with 14 bases between the two ends. The CDR3 spans 15 residues. In DNA form, the CDR3 reads TGTGCCAGCAGTGAATTTTTGGGGGGTTCTCAGCCCCAGCATTTT. Encoded protein: CASSEFLGGSQPQHF. The full variable domain, its missing parts supplied by reference TRBV2 and TRBJ1-5, is EPEVTQTPSHQVTQMGQEVILRCVPISNHLYFYWYRQILGQKVEFLVSFYNNEISEKSEIFDDQFSVERPDGSNFTLKIRSTKLEDSAMYFCASSEFLGGSQPQHFGDGTRLSIL.

This rearrangement joins TRBV19 to TRBJ1-5; D not resolved. Trimming removed 6 bases at V and 0 bases at J, with 9 bases between. The V gene's germline CDR1 is LNHDA and CDR2 SQIVND (reference sequence). There are 14 residues in the CDR3. The CDR3, as DNA: TGTGCCAGTAGGCCCGACTATAGCAATCAGCCCCAGCATTTT. Translation gives CASRPDYSNQPQHF.

The gene calls are TRBV11-3 and TRBJ2-2; 7 bases align to TRBD1. V lost 5 bases, J lost 4 bases, and 7 bases stayed unmatched. The CDR3 is 15 amino acids. Germline CDR1 reads SGHNT; CDR2 reads YENEEA. DNA of the CDR3: TGTGCCAGCAGCCGATACAGGGGTGGCACCGGGGAGCTGTTTTTT. This sequence encodes CASSRYRGGTGELFF.

This clone was found a few times. The chain joins TRBV28 to TRBJ2-7; D call uncertain. Trimming shortened V by 6 bases and J by 3 bases, and 21 bases separated the two germline ends. The CDR3 sequence is 16 residues long. Germline V gives CDR1 MDHEN, CDR2 SYDVKM. DNA of the CDR3: TGTGCCAGCAGCTCCTACTTACGATCCATTTACTACGAGCAGTACTTC. Translation: CASSSYLRSIYYEQYF.

The chain has TRBV29-1 and TRBJ2-7; unclear D gene. The germline CDR1 and CDR2 sequences are SQVTM and ANQGSEA. Trimming took 3 bases from V and 4 from J, leaving 13 bases between them. The CDR3 loop spans 13 amino acids. CDR3 DNA: TGCAGCGTTGATGGCTTTCCCCCTTACGAGCAGTACTTC. This gives the protein CSVDGFPPYEQYF.

The table lists this clone with a few counts. The gene calls are TRBV28 and TRBJ2-7; 11 bases line up with TRBD2. The V gene's germline CDR1 is MDHEN and CDR2 SYDVKM. The trim removed 7 bases at V and 1 base at J, leaving 6 bases unmatched. This CDR3 comprises 15 residues. CDR3 amino acids: CASNTRTSGSYEQYF. The CDR3 DNA is TGTGCCAGCAACACTCGGACTAGCGGGTCCTACGAGCAGTACTTC.

This clone was found a few times. This chain links TRBV4-3 with TRBJ1-5; D not resolved. The V and J ends lost 0 bases and 7 bases respectively, with 10 bases between them. CDR1 LGHNA and CDR2 YSLEER come from the germline V gene. CDR3 length equals 14 residues. For the CDR3, the DNA is TGCGCCAGCAGCCAAGAGACGACTGGGCAGCCCCAGCATTTT. As protein: CASSQETTGQPQHF.

The chain joins TRBV7-9 to TRBJ2-1, with 8 bases aligning to TRBD1. V was clipped by 5 bases and J by 5 bases; unmatched bases: 8. The CDR3 runs 15 residues. Germline lookup yields CDR1 SEHNR and CDR2 FQNEAQ (reference sequence). CDR3 DNA sequence: TGTGCCAGCAGCCCAACAGGGGGAGCTAACAATGAGCAGTTCTTC. It yields the protein CASSPTGGANNEQFF. Full variable domain (rest looked up from reference TRBV7-9 and TRBJ2-1): DTGVSQNPRHKITKRGQNVTFRCDPISEHNRLYWYRQTLGQGPEFLTYFQNEAQLEKSRLLSDRFSAERPKGSFSTLEIQRTEQGDSAMYLCASSPTGGANNEQFFGPGTRLTVL.

This sequence joins TRBV10-3 and TRBJ2-5; perhaps TRBD1 as D (6 bases). The CDR3 sequence is 14 residues long. Trimming shortened V by 6 bases and J by 2 bases, and 13 bases separated the two germline ends. Per germline, CDR1 ENHRY and CDR2 SYGVKD. This CDR3 reads CAIRMAQGQETQYF. The CDR3 DNA reads TGTGCCATCAGGATGGCCCAGGGGCAAGAGACCCAGTACTTC.